This entry is about one TCR beta chain. Germline V gene data show CDR1 as MDHEN and CDR2 as SYDVKM. This CDR3 has 13 residues. Trimming stripped 9 bases from V and 6 bases from J, with 17 bases between. The record originates from a study of blood T cell repertoires in COVID-19. Study summary: Samples of COVID-19 (acute and convalescent) were obtained from the United States, Italy and Spain.

Original data processing: Amplified reference gene primers provided the basis for estimating nucleated cell counts. Measured with immunoSEQ multiplex PCR; TCRdb has only the in-frame clones, and not every one. That table gives V, J and clone size, and the DNA gave D and trimming. Of 140,000 to 150,000 clones detected, over 75% appear once; the ten largest clones hold around 8%. Sequencing was done on a sample of peripheral blood. The chain combines TRBV28 with TRBJ1-1; D is ambiguous. The source is a woman aged 55-70 years with COVID-19, enrolled during active disease. CDR3 nucleotide sequence: TGTGCCAGTCCCGCCTCTTCCGAGGCTGAAGCTTTCTTT. The encoded protein is CASPASSEAEAFF.